The TCR beta chain described here comes from a study of OX40 agonist ivuxolimab in advanced cancers. Turning to the study itself: Patients treated during dose escalation were battling hepatocellular carcinoma, melanoma, renal cell or head and neck cancer. At 75% to 90% male, the cohort had a mean age of about 55 years, ranging from about 20 to 79. Findings and caveats of the study: Among patients with partial responses at 0.1-3.0 mg/kg, clonal expansion was among the lowest.

TCRdb's table, derived via immunoSEQ multiplex PCR, lists solely in-frame clones and lacks some. The sample gives tens of thousands of clones, approximately 87% of which show up once; approximately 0.79% is in the top ten. Trimming pared 11 bases from V and 4 bases from J, leaving 18 bases between. Germline CDR1 and CDR2: LGHNT and FRNRAP. The CDR3 is made up of 14 amino acids. In regard to this clone: Its antigen is currently unknown.

The V and J genes are TRBV12-5 and TRBJ1-3; no clear D. The specimen was CD4+ or CD8+ T cells sorted from blood, collected in a trial of the OX40 agonist ivuxolimab. The TCR sequence derives from an adult with an advanced solid tumor such as melanoma, head and neck, liver or kidney cancer. The CDR3 DNA reads TGTGCTTCTCGGATCGGCGCGCAAGGAAACACCATATATTTT. Residues: CASRIGAQGNTIYF.